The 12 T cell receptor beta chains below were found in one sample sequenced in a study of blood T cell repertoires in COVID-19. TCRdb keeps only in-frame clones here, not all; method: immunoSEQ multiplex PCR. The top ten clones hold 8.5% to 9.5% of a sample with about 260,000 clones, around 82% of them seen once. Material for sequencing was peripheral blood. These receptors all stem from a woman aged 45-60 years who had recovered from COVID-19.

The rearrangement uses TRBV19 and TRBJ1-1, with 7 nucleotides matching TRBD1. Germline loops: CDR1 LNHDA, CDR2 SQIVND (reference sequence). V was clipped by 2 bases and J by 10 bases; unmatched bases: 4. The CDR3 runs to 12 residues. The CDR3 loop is CASSILGGRAFF. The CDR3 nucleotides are TGTGCCAGTAGTATATTAGGGGGCCGAGCTTTCTTT.

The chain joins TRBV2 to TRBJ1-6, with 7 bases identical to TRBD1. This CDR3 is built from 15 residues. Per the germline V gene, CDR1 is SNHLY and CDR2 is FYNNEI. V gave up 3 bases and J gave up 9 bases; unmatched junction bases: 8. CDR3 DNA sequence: TGTGCCAGCAGTGAGATCGGGACAGAGGGTTCACCCCTCCACTTT. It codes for CASSEIGTEGSPLHF. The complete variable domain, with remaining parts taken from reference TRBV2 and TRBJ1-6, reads EPEVTQTPSHQVTQMGQEVILRCVPISNHLYFYWYRQILGQKVEFLVSFYNNEISEKSEIFDDQFSVERPDGSNFTLKIRSTKLEDSAMYFCASSEIGTEGSPLHFGNGTRLTVT.

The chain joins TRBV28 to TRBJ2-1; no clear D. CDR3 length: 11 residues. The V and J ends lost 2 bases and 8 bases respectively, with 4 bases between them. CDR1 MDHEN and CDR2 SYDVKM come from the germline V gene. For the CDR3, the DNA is TGTGCCAGCAGTTTACAATATGAGCAGTTCTTC. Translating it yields CASSLQYEQFF.

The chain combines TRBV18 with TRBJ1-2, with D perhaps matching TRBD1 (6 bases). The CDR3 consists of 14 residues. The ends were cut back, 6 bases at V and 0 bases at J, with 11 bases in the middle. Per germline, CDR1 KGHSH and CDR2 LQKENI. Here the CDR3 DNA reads TGTGCCAGCTCGAGGGACACCTCTAACTATGGCTACACCTTC. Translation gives CASSRDTSNYGYTF.

CDR3 protein: CASSYGSGLVNHEQYF. The CDR3 bases are TGTGCCAGCAGTTACGGGTCGGGACTAGTAAACCACGAGCAGTACTTC. The chain recombines TRBV6-2 or TRBV6-3 with TRBJ2-7; 8 nucleotides align to TRBD2. The CDR3 loop spans 16 amino acids. Trimming removed 2 bases from V and 5 bases from J; junction bases left unmatched: 11. CDR1 and CDR2 from the germline V gene are MNHEY and SVGEGT.

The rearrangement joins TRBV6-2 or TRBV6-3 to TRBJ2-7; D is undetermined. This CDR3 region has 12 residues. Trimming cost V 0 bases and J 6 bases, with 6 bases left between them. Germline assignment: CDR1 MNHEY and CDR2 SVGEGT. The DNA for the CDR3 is TGTGCCAGCAGTTACTCGCAGTTCGAGCAGTACTTC. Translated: CASSYSQFEQYF.

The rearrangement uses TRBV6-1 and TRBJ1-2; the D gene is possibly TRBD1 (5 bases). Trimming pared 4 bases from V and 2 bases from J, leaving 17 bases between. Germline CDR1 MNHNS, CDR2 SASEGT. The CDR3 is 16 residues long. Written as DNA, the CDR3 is TGTGCCAGCAGTGTCTGGGCCCTATCAGGGAACTATGGCTACACCTTC. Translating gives CASSVWALSGNYGYTF.

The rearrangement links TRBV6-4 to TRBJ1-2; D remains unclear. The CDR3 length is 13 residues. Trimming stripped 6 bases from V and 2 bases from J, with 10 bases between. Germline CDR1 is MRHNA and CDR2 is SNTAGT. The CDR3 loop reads CASSPSGNYGYTF. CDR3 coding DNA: TGTGCCAGCAGCCCCTCGGGGAACTATGGCTACACCTTC.

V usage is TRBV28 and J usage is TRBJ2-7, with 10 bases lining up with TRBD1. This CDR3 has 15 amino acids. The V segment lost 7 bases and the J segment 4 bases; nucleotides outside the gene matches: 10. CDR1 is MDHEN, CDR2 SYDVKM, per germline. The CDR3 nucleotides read TGTGCCAGCAACCCCTGGGGACAGGGGTTTTACGAGCAGTACTTC. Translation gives CASNPWGQGFYEQYF. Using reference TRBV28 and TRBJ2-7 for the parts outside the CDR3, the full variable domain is DVKVTQSSRYLVKRTGEKVFLECVQDMDHENMFWYRQDPGLGLRLIYFSYDVKMKEKGDIPEGYSVSREKKERFSLILESASTNQTSMYLCASNPWGQGFYEQYFGPGTRLTVT.

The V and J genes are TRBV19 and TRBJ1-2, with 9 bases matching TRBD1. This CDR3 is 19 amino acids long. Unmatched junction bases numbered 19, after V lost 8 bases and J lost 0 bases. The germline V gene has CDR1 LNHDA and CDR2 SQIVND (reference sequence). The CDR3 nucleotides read TGTGCCAGTCCCCAGTTCTCTCGGGACAGGGAAAATCCTAACTATGGCTACACCTTC. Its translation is CASPQFSRDRENPNYGYTF.

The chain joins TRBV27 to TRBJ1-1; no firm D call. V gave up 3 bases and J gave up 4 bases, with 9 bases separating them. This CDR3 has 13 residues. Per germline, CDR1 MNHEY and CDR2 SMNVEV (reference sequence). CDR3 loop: CASSFRQPTEAFF. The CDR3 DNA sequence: TGTGCCAGCAGTTTCAGGCAGCCCACTGAAGCTTTCTTT.

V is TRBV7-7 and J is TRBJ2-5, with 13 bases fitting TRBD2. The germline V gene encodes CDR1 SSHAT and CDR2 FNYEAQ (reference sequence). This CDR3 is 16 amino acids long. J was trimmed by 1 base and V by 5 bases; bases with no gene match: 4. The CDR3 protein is CASSQRLAGGQETQYF. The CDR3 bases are TGTGCCAGCAGCCAACGACTAGCGGGGGGCCAAGAGACCCAGTACTTC.